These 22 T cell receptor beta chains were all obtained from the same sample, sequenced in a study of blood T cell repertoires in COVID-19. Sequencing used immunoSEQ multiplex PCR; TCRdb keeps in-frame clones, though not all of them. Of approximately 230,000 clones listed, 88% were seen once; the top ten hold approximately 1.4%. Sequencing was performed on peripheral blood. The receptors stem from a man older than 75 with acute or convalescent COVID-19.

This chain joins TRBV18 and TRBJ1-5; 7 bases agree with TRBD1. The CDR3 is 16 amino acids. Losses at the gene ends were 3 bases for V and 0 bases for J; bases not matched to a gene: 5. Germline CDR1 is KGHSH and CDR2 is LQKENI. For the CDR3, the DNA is TGTGCCAGCTCACCGACAGGGCGAAATAGCAATCAGCCCCAGCATTTT. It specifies CASSPTGRNSNQPQHF.

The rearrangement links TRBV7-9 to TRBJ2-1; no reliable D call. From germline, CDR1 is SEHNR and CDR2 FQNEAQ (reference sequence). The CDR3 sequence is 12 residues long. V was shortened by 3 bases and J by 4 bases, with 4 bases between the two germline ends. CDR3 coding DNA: TGTGCCAGCAGCTTCTCTTACAATGAGCAGTTCTTC. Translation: CASSFSYNEQFF.

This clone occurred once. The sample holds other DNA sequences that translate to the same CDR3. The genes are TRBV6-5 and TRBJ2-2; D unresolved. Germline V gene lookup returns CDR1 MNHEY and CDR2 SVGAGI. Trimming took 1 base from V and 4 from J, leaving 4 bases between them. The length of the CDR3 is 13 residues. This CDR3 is CASSYLATGELFF. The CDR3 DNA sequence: TGTGCCAGCAGTTACTTAGCCACCGGGGAGCTGTTTTTT.

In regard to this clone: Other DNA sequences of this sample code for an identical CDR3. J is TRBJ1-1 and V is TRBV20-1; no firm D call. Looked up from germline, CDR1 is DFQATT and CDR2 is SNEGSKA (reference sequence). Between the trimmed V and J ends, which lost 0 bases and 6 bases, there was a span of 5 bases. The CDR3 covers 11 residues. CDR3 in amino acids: CSARDSSEAFF. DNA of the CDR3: TGCAGTGCTAGAGATAGTTCTGAAGCTTTCTTT.

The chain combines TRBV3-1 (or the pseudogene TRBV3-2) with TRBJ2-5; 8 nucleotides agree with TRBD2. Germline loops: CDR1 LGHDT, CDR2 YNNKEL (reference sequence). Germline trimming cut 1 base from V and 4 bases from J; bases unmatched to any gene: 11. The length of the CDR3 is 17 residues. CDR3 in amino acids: CASSQAALAAGGETQYF. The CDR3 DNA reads TGTGCCAGCAGCCAAGCGGCACTAGCGGCCGGGGGAGAGACCCAGTACTTC.

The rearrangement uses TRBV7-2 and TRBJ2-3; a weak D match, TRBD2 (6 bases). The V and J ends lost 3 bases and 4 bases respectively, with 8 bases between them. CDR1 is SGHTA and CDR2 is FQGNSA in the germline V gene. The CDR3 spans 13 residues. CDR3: CASSFTGADTQYF. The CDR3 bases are TGTGCCAGCAGCTTCACGGGGGCAGATACGCAGTATTTT.

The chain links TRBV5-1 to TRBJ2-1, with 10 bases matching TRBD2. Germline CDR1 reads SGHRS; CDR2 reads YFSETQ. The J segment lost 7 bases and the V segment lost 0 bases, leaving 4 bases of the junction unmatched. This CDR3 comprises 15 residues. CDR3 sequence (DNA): TGCGCCAGCAGCTTGGTTGGGACTAGCGTTAATGAGCAGTTCTTC. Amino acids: CASSLVGTSVNEQFF. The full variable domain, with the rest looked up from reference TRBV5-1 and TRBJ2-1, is KAGVTQTPRYLIKTRGQQVTLSCSPISGHRSVSWYQQTPGQGLQFLFEYFSETQRNKGNFPGRFSGRQFSNSRSEMNVSTLELGDSALYLCASSLVGTSVNEQFFGPGTRLTVL.

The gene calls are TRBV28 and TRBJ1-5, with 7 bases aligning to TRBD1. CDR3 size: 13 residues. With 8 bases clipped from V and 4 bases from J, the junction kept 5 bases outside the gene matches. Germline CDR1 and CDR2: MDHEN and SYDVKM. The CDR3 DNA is TGTGCCAGCTTCGGACAGGCGAATCAGCCCCAGCATTTT. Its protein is CASFGQANQPQHF.

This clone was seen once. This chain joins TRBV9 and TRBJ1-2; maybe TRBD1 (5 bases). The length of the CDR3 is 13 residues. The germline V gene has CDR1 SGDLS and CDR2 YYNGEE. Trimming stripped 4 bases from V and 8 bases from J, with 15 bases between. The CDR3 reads CASSQDPGFGYTF. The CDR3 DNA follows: TGTGCCAGCAGCCAAGATCCAGGGTTCGGCTACACCTTC.

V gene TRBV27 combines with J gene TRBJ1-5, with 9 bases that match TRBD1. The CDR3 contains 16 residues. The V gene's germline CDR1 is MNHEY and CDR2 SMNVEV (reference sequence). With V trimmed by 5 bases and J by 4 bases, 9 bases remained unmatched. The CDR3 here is CASSPMDRGLNQPQHF. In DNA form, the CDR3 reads TGTGCCAGCAGTCCAATGGACAGGGGATTAAATCAGCCCCAGCATTTT.

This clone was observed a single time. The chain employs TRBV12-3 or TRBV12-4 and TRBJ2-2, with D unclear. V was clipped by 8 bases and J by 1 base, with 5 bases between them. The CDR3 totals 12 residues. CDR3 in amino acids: CASRVNTGELFF. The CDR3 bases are TGTGCCAGCCGAGTGAACACCGGGGAGCTGTTTTTT.

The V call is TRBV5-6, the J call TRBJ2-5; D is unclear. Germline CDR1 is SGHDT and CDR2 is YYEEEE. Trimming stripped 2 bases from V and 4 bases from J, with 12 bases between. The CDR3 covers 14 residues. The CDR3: CASSFFAGAETQYF. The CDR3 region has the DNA TGTGCCAGCAGCTTTTTTGCAGGTGCAGAGACCCAGTACTTC. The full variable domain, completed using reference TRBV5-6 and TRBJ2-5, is DAGVTQSPTHLIKTRGQQVTLRCSPKSGHDTVSWYQQALGQGPQFIFQYYEEEERQRGNFPDRFSGHQFPNYSSELNVNALLLGDSALYLCASSFFAGAETQYFGPGTRLLVL.

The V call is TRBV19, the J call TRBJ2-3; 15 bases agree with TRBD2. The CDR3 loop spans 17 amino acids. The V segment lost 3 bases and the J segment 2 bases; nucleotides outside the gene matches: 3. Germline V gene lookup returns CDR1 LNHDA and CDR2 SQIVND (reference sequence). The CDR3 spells CASSIGLAGGITDTQYF. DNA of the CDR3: TGTGCCAGTAGTATCGGACTAGCGGGGGGGATCACAGATACGCAGTATTTT.

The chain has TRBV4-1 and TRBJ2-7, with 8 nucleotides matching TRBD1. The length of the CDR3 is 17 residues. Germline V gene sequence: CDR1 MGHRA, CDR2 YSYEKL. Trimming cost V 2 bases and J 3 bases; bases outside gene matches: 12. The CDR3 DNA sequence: TGCGCCAGCAGCCAAATTTACACAGGGGGTTTCATCTACGAGCAGTACTTC. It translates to CASSQIYTGGFIYEQYF.

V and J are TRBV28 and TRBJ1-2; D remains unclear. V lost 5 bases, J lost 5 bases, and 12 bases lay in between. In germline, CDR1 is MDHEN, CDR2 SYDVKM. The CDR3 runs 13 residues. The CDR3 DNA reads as TGTGCCAGCAGTCTAAGTGGACTGTATGGCTACACCTTC. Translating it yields CASSLSGLYGYTF.

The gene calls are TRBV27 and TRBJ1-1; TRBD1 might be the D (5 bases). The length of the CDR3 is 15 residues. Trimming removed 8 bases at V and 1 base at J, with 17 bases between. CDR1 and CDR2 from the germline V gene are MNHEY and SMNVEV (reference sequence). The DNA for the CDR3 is TGTGCCAGCTTCTATTGGGGGGTGGAGAACACTGAAGCTTTCTTT. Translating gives CASFYWGVENTEAFF.

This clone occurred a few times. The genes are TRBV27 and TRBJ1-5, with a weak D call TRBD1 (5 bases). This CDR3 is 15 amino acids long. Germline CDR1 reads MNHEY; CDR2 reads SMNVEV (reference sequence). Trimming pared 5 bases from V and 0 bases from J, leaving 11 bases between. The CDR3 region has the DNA TGTGCCAGCAGTCCCCGGGGGTATAGCAATCAGCCCCAGCATTTT. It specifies CASSPRGYSNQPQHF.

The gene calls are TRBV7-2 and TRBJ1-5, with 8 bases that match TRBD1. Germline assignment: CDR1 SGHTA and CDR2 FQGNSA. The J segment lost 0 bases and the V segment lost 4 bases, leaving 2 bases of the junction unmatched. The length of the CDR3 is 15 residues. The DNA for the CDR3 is TGTGCCAGCAGCTCAGACAGGGGTAGCAATCAGCCCCAGCATTTT. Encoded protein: CASSSDRGSNQPQHF.

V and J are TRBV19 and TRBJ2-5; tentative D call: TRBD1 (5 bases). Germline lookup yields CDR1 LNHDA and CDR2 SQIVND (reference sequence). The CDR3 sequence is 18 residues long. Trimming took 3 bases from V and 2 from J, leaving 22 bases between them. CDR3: CASSIGSVFGALQETQYF. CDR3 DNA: TGTGCCAGTAGTATTGGCAGCGTATTTGGGGCTTTACAAGAGACCCAGTACTTC. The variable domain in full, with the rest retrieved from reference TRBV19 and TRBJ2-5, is DGGITQSPKYLFRKEGQNVTLSCEQNLNHDAMYWYRQDPGQGLRLIYYSQIVNDFQKGDIAEGYSVSREKKESFPLTVTSAQKNPTAFYLCASSIGSVFGALQETQYFGPGTRLLVL.

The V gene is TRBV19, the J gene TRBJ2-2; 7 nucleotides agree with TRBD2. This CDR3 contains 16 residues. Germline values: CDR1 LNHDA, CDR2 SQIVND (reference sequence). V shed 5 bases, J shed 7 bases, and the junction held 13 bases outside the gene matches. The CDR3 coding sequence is TGTGCCAGTAGTGTCCTCTTTGCGGGGGAGGACGGGGAGCTGTTTTTT. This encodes CASSVLFAGEDGELFF.

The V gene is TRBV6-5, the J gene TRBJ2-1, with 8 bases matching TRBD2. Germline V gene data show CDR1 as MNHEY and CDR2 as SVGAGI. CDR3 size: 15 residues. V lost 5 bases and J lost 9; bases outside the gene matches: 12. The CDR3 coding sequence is TGTGCCAGCAGTCCCCAAAGCGGGAGTGGAGGTGAGCAGTTCTTC. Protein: CASSPQSGSGGEQFF.

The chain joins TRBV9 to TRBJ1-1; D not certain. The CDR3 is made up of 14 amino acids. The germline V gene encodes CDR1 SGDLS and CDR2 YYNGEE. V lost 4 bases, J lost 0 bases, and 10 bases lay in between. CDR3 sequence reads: CASSPRQLNTEAFF. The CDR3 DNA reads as TGTGCCAGCAGCCCTAGGCAGTTGAACACTGAAGCTTTCTTT.